The 8 T cell receptor beta chains in this list originate from one sample, sequenced in a study of cytomegalovirus exposure and HLA in healthy donors (TCRdb year 2017). Library method: the immunoSEQ multiplex PCR assay. For the multiplex PCR, a mixture combining 60 forward primers for TCR Vbeta segments and 13 reverse primers for TCR Jbeta segments was used. What TCRdb holds here is the immuneACCESS table cut down to in-frame rearrangements. Part of the clones is not present; checked against another copy, under half of the missing clones reflect an unresolved V gene, and the others are unexplained. This sample has 100,000 or so clones in its table, and over 9.5% of those were observed once. 15% to 20% of the sample is held by the ten biggest clonotypes. The source material was PBMCs. The source of these receptors is a man aged 40-49 years in good health and CMV-seropositive.

This clone has a handful of counts. The chain has TRBV5-5 and TRBJ1-2, with D possibly matching TRBD1 (5 bases). Trimming took 2 bases from V and 14 from J, leaving 10 bases between them. In germline, CDR1 is SGHKS, CDR2 YYEKEE (reference sequence). This CDR3 contains 10 residues. CDR3 region: CASSFPGLTF. The CDR3 DNA follows: TGTGCCAGCAGCTTTCCAGGGCTAACCTTC. The full variable domain, in which reference TRBV5-5 and TRBJ1-2 provide the parts outside the CDR3, is DAGVTQSPTHLIKTRGQQVTLRCSPISGHKSVSWYQQVLGQGPQFIFQYYEKEERGRGNFPDRFSARQFPNYSSELNVNALLLGDSALYLCASSFPGLTFGSGTRLTVV.

This clone turned up a few times. This chain joins TRBV5-6 and TRBJ2-7; D might be TRBD2 (6 bases). V lost 1 base and J 0 bases, leaving 20 bases between the germline ends. CDR3 length: 18 amino acids. CDR1 and CDR2 (germline): SGHDT, YYEEEE. Here the CDR3 reads CASSLPPTVADYSYEQYF. For the CDR3, the DNA is TGTGCCAGCAGCTTGCCCCCCACCGTAGCGGATTACTCCTACGAGCAGTACTTC.

This clone was counted only a few times. The V and J genes are TRBV7-9 and TRBJ2-7; 9 bases agree with TRBD2. The J segment lost 3 bases and the V segment lost 5 bases, leaving 2 bases of the junction unmatched. The CDR3 totals 13 residues. CDR1 and CDR2 (germline): SEHNR, FQNEAQ (reference sequence). The CDR3 is CASSPAGGYEQYF. CDR3 sequence (DNA): TGTGCCAGCAGCCCAGCGGGAGGCTACGAGCAGTACTTC.

This clone was observed once. The chain is built from TRBV11-2 and TRBJ1-1, with TRBD1 matching over 7 bases. The ends lost 6 bases at V and 8 bases at J; junction bases unmatched: 6. Germline V gives CDR1 SGHAT, CDR2 FQNNGV. The CDR3 spans 12 residues. CDR3 sequence (DNA): TGTGCCAGCAGACAACCGGGACAGGAAGCTTTCTTT. Its protein product is CASRQPGQEAFF.

The chain combines TRBV9 with TRBJ1-2; D is perhaps TRBD1 (6 bases). The V gene's germline CDR1 is SGDLS and CDR2 YYNGEE. The CDR3 contains 17 residues. V was pared by 3 bases and J by 1 base, with 19 bases between. The CDR3 region has the DNA TGTGCCAGCAGCGAAACGGCCCGAGACAGGTTTAACTATGGCTACACCTTC. It encodes CASSETARDRFNYGYTF. The full variable domain, in which reference TRBV9 and TRBJ1-2 provide the parts outside the CDR3, is DSGVTQTPKHLITATGQRVTLRCSPRSGDLSVYWYQQSLDQGLQFLIQYYNGEERAKGNILERFSAQQFPDLHSELNLSSLELGDSALYFCASSETARDRFNYGYTFGSGTRLTVV.

This clone was counted between two and nine times. The rearrangement uses TRBV28 and TRBJ2-1, with TRBD2 identical over 8 bases. CDR3 size: 13 residues. Germline V gene lookup returns CDR1 MDHEN and CDR2 SYDVKM. J gave up 5 bases and V 9 bases, and 6 bases lay outside the gene matches. The DNA for the CDR3 is TGTGCCAGTAAAGCGGGAGTCGACAATGAGCAGTTCTTC. Translation gives CASKAGVDNEQFF.

A note on this clone: One junction end disagrees with the germline gene, perhaps due to a read error. The J gene is TRBJ2-7, the V gene TRBV5-4; TRBD2 aligns across 8 bases. In germline, CDR1 is SGHNT, CDR2 YYREEE (reference sequence). The CDR3 runs 15 residues. The CDR3 loop reads CASSLIGGALDEKYF. CDR3 DNA sequence: TGTGCCAGCAGCTTGATCGGGGGGGCTCTAGACGAGAAGTACTTC. The variable domain in full, with the rest retrieved from reference TRBV5-4 and TRBJ2-7, is ETGVTQSPTHLIKTRGQQVTLRCSSQSGHNTVSWYQQALGQGPQFIFQYYREEENGRGNFPPRFSGLQFPNYSSELNVNALELDDSALYLCASSLIGGALDEKYFGPGTRLTVT.

The gene calls are TRBV5-1 and TRBJ2-3; 7 positions agree with TRBD2. CDR1 is SGHRS, CDR2 YFSETQ, per germline. This CDR3 spans 14 amino acids. V gave up 4 bases and J gave up 2 bases; unmatched junction bases: 4. The CDR3 loop reads CASSPRGDTDTQYF. CDR3 nucleotide sequence: TGCGCCAGCAGCCCTCGGGGGGACACAGATACGCAGTATTTT. The variable domain in full, completed from reference TRBV5-1 and TRBJ2-3, reads KAGVTQTPRYLIKTRGQQVTLSCSPISGHRSVSWYQQTPGQGLQFLFEYFSETQRNKGNFPGRFSGRQFSNSRSEMNVSTLELGDSALYLCASSPRGDTDTQYFGPGTRLTVL.